This TCR beta chain stems from a study of spatial heterogeneity in lung cancer. Individual TCR cDNA molecules each bore their own unique molecular identifier. TCRdb reprocessed the 5' RACE reads with MiXCR, giving one entry per CDR3 protein. The sample has some 52,000 distinct CDR3 sequences, approximately 7% seen once. Trimming at V came to 3 bases and at J to 1 base, leaving 5 bases not matched to a gene. The CDR3 runs 15 residues. The germline CDR1 and CDR2 sequences are SGHVS and FNYEAQ. As to time point: sample taken at primary tumor resection. Tumor, nontumor lung or frozen PBMC supplied whole RNA, sequenced without sorting. Donors were fewer than 90 untreated early-stage non-small cell lung cancer patients. This clonotype was counted many times.

This TCR came from a female donor with early-stage non-small cell lung cancer. Sample: PBMCs, taken at surgery. V usage is TRBV7-6 and J usage is TRBJ1-1; 7 bases are shared with TRBD1. The CDR3 DNA is TGTGCCAGCAGCTTCCAACAGGGGAGGAACACTGAAGCTTTCTTT. Protein: CASSFQQGRNTEAFF.